This T cell receptor beta chain was sequenced during a study of cytomegalovirus exposure and HLA in healthy donors (dated by TCRdb to about 2017). The study in broad terms: According to a later analysis, the 120 or so validation repertoires were produced on the same platform as the 600 to 850 repertoires of the first cohort. A separate validation cohort of 100 to 150 different subjects was used in addition to the roughly 720-subject first cohort. To predict cytomegalovirus infection status, the study brought together high-throughput TCR immunosequencing, statistical association of individual TCRs with disease status, and machine learning. The aim of the study was to test whether cataloging public T cell receptors could identify signatures of past pathogen exposure. Here is what the overall study found, with its caveats: The study gave a list of 150 to 200 TCR beta chains associated with cytomegalovirus. According to the authors, the approach could potentially be generalized to other disease states and immunological phenotypes. Three of the identified cytomegalovirus-associated TCR beta chains were confirmed in vitro to be specific for cytomegalovirus antigens. The validation cohort had no HLA typing available for a later analysis, so co-occurrence within that cohort was assessed over all 120 or so repertoires. Across donors, most TCR sequences were observed very rarely, whereas some public TCRs were present in many individuals. Subsequent analysis determined that TCRs grouped into clusters in the first cohort also showed a tendency toward co-occurrence across the 120 or so validation repertoires, and 85% to 95% of cluster scores exceeded 0. The classifier was reported to diagnose cytomegalovirus status with high specificity and sensitivity in both the original cohort and the validation cohort.

Notes on this clone: Which antigen it targets is not known. No much larger clonotype is one base removed from it; base qualities were not supplied.

Preparation of the library involved the immunoSEQ multiplex PCR assay. As for how the authors treated the data: A statistical classification framework was built for diagnosing cytomegalovirus status from the catalog of TCR beta chain sequences. TCRdb carries this immuneACCESS record with in-frame sequences only. Its versions omit some clonotypes, under half of them owing to an unresolved V gene in the studies checked, with the rest unexplained. The DNA gave D and trimming, while V, J and clone size come from that table. The sample table shows about 110,000 clones, and about 85% are seen once. Of the sample, 3% to 3.5% falls within the top ten clones. A distance of 14 bases separates the germline ends of V and J, which lose 9 bases and 1 base respectively. For CDR1 and CDR2, the germline V gene (reference sequence) lists LNHDA and SQIVND. Counted from cysteine to phenylalanine, this CDR3 has 14 amino acids. Only the CDR3 region is kept as DNA, spanning 42 bases read in frame from base 1.

Donors formed part of the validation cohort, which comprised 120 subjects and was distinct from the first cohort of under 800 subjects. This clonotype originated in a woman younger than 30 in good health and CMV-seronegative. Recombination connected TRBV19 to TRBJ2-3; the D gene is unclear. The sample consisted of PBMCs. The bases are TGTGCCAGCGAACCTGGAGAGGGCACAGATACGCAGTATTTT. Its protein is CASEPGEGTDTQYF.